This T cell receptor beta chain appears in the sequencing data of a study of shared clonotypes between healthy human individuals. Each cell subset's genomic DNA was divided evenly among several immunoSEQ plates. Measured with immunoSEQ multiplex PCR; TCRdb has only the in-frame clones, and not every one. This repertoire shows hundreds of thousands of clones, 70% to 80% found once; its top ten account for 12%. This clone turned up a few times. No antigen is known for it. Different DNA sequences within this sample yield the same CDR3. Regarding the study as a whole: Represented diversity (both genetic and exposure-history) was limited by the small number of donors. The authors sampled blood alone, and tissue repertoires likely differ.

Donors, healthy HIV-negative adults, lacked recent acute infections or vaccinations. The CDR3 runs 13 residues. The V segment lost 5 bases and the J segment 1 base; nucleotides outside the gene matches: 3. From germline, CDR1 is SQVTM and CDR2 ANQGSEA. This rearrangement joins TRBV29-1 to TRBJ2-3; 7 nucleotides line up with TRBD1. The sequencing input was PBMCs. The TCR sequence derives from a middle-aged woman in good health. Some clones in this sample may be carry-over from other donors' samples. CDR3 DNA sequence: TGCAGCGTTTCCCAGGGGGGCACAGATACGCAGTATTTT. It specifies CSVSQGGTDTQYF.